This T cell receptor (beta chain) appears in the sequencing data of a study of blood T cell repertoires in COVID-19. Study details: COVID-19 samples from acute and convalescent phases originated in the United States, Italy and Spain. PBMCs, B-cell-depleted T cells, or T cells provided the cDNA or gDNA that made up the material.

V was clipped by 1 base and J by 9 bases, with 19 bases between them. The CDR3 runs 17 residues. The germline CDR1 and CDR2 sequences are SGHVS and FQNEAQ. Under the authors' procedure: Amplified reference gene primers provided the basis for estimating nucleated cell counts. Assay: immunoSEQ multiplex PCR; the TCRdb copy retains only in-frame clones and omits some. D and trimming come from the DNA, and the V and J calls and clone size come from that table. The table shows 150,000 to 200,000 clones, with just under 85% occurring only once. The sequencing input was peripheral blood. This TCR was sampled from a woman aged 80 or over with COVID-19, enrolled during active disease. The rearrangement joins TRBV7-8 to TRBJ1-6, with D possibly matching TRBD1 (6 bases). The CDR3 here is CASSLVGGGRERSPLHF. The DNA of the CDR3 is TGTGCCAGCAGCTTAGTCGGGGGGGGCAGGGAACGTTCACCCCTCCACTTT.